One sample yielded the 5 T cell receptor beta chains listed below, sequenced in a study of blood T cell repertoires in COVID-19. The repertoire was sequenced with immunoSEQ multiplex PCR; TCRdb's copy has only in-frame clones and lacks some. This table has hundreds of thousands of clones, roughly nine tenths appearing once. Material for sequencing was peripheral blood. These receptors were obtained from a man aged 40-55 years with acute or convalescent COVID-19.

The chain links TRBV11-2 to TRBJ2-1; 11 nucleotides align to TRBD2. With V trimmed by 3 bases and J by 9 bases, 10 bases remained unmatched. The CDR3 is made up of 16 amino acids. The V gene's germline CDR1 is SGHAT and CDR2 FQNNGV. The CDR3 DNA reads TGTGCCAGCAGCTTTCCGCCTAGCGGGAGGCGGTCTGAGCAGTTCTTC. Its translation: CASSFPPSGRRSEQFF. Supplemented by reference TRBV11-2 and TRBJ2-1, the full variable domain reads EAGVAQSPRYKIIEKRQSVAFWCNPISGHATLYWYQQILGQGPKLLIQFQNNGVVDDSQLPKDRFSAERLKGVDSTLKIQPAKLEDSAVYLCASSFPPSGRRSEQFFGPGTRLTVL.

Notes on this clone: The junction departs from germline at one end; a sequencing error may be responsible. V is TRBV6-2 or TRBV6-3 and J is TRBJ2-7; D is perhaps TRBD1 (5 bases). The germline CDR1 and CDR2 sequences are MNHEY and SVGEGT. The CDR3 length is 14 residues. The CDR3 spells CASSRQGPSFPPAF. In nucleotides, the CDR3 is TGTGCCAGCAGTCGCCAGGGTCCCTCCTTCCCCCCTGCCTTC.

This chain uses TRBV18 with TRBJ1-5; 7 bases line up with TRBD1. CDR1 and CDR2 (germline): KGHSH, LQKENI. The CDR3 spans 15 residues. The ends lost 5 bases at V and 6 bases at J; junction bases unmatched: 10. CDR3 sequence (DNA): TGTGCCAGCTCAGCTCTCCAGGGGGGAGGTCAGCCCCAGCATTTT. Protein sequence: CASSALQGGGQPQHF.

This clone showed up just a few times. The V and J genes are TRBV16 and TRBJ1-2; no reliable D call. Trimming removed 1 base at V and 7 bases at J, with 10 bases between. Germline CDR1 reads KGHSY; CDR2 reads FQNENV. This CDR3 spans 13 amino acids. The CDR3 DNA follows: TGTGCCAGCAGCCAATACCCGGAGGTTGGCTACACCTTC. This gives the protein CASSQYPEVGYTF.

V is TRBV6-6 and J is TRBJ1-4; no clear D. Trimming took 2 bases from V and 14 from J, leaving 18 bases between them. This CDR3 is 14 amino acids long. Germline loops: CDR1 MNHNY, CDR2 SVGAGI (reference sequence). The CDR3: CASSYATRAGFLFF. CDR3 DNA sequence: TGTGCCAGCAGTTACGCTACTCGGGCGGGGTTTCTGTTTTTT.